The source of this T cell receptor (beta chain) is a study of shared clonotypes between healthy human individuals. This clone has just one count. CDR3 size: 17 residues. V lost 4 bases to trimming and J lost 4 bases; unmatched junction nucleotides: 6. Germline assignment: CDR1 WSHSY and CDR2 SAAADI. Tens of millions of PBMCs supplied genomic DNA for unsorted samples. Some clones are missing from TCRdb's copy, which holds only in-frame ones; the method was immunoSEQ multiplex PCR. The sample has about 520,000 clones, 60% to 80% seen once; the top ten hold around 11%. This clonotype originated in a woman aged 40 to 50 in good health. Some clones in this sample may be carry-over from other donors' samples. V and J are TRBV10-2 and TRBJ2-1; 14 bases align to TRBD2. Sequenced material: PBMCs. CDR3 loop: CASSAHGLAGGYNEQFF. As DNA, the CDR3 is TGCGCCAGCAGTGCCCATGGACTAGCGGGAGGATACAATGAGCAGTTCTTC.